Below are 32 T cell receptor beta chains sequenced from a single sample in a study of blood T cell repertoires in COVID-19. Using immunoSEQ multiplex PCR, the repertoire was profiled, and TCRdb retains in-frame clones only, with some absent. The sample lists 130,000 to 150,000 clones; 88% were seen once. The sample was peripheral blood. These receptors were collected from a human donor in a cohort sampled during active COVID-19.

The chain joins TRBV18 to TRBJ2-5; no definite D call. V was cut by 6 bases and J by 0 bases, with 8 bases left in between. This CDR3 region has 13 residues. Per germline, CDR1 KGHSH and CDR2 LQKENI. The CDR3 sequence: CASSGGHQETQYF. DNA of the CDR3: TGTGCCAGCTCCGGCGGCCACCAAGAGACCCAGTACTTC.

CDR3 DNA: TGTGCCAGCAGCCCTCGGACTAGCGGGATAAAGACCCAGTACTTC. Its protein product is CASSPRTSGIKTQYF. The chain carries TRBV9 and TRBJ2-5; the match to TRBD2 covers 12 bases. Trimming at V came to 4 bases and at J to 6 bases, leaving 7 bases not matched to a gene. The CDR3 runs to 15 residues. CDR1 is SGDLS and CDR2 is YYNGEE in the germline V gene.

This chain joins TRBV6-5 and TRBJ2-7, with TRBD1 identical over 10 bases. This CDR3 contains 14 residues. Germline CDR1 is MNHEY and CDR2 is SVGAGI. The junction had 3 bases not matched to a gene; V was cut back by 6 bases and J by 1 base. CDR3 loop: CASSRDRGSYEQYF. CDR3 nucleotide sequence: TGTGCCAGCAGCCGGGACAGGGGTTCCTACGAGCAGTACTTC.

CDR3 in DNA: TGTGCCAGCAGTGAAGACGTCCTAGCGGGAGGGGACGAGCAGTACTTC. It encodes CASSEDVLAGGDEQYF. The V call is TRBV6-1, the J call TRBJ2-7; 12 bases line up with TRBD2. Germline CDR1 and CDR2: MNHNS and SASEGT. This CDR3 has 16 amino acids. Germline trimming cut 1 base from V and 5 bases from J; bases unmatched to any gene: 6.

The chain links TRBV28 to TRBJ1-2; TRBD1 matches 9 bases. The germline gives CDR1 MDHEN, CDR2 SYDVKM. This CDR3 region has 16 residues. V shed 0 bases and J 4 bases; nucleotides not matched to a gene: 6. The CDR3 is CASSLWTGGPGYGYTF. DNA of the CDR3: TGTGCCAGCAGTTTATGGACAGGGGGACCGGGCTATGGCTACACCTTC.

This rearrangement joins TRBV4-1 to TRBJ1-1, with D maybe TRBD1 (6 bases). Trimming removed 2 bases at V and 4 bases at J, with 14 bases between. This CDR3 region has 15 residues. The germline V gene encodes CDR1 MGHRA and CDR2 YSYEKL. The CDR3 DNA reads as TGCGCCAGCAGCCAACCCGTGGGCAGGGGCACTGAAGCTTTCTTT. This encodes CASSQPVGRGTEAFF.

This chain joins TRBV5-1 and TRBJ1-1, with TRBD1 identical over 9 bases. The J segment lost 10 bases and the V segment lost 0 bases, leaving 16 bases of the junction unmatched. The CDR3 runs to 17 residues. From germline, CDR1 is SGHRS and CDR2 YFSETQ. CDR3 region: CASSLAHRDREGVAAFF. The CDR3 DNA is TGCGCCAGCAGCTTGGCACACCGGGACAGGGAAGGGGTGGCAGCTTTCTTT.

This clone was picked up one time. The DNA for the CDR3 is TGTGCCAGCAGCCCACGGACAGGATACGAGCAGTACTTC. This translates into CASSPRTGYEQYF. The chain carries TRBV28 and TRBJ2-7, with 7 bases lining up with TRBD1. The trim removed 6 bases at V and 4 bases at J, leaving 6 bases unmatched. In germline, CDR1 is MDHEN, CDR2 SYDVKM. The CDR3 spans 13 residues.

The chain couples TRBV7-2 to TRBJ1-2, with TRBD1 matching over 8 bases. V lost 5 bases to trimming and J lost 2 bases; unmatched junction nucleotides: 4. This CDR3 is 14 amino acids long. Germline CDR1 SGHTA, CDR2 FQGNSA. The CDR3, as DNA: TGTGCCAGCAGCCTGAGGACAGGGAACTATGGCTACACCTTC. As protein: CASSLRTGNYGYTF. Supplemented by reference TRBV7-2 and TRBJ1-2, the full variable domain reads GAGVSQSPSNKVTEKGKDVELRCDPISGHTALYWYRQSLGQGLEFLIYFQGNSAPDKSGLPSDRFSAERTGGSVSTLTIQRTQQEDSAVYLCASSLRTGNYGYTFGSGTRLTVV.

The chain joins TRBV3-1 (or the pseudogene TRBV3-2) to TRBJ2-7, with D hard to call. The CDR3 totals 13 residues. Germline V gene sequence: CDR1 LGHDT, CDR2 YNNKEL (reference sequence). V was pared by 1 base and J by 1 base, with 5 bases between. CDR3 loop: CASSQALSYEQYF. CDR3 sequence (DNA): TGTGCCAGCAGCCAAGCCCTTTCCTACGAGCAGTACTTC.

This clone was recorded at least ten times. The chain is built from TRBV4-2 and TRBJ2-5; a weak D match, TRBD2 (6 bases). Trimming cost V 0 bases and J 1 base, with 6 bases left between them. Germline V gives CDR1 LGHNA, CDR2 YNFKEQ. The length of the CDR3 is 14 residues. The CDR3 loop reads CASSQEGGQETQYF. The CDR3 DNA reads TGTGCCAGCAGCCAAGAGGGGGGCCAAGAGACCCAGTACTTC.

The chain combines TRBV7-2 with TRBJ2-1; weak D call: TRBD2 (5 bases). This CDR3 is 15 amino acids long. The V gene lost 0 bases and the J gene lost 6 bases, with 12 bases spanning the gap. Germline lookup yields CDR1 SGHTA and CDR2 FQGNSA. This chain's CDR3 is CASSLADSVRNEQFF. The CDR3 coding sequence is TGTGCCAGCAGCTTAGCGGACTCTGTCCGCAATGAGCAGTTCTTC.

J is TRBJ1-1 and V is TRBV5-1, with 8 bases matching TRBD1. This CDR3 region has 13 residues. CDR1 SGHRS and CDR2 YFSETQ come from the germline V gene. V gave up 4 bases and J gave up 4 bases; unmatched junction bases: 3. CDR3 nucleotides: TGCGCCAGCAGCCGCGGGACAGGCACTGAAGCTTTCTTT. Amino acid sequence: CASSRGTGTEAFF.

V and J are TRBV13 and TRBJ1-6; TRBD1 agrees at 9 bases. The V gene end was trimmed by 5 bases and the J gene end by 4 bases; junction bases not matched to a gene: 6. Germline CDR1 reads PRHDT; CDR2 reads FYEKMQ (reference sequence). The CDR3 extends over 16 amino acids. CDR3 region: CASSRSGQGYNSPLHF. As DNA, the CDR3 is TGTGCCAGCAGCCGTAGCGGACAGGGGTATAATTCACCCCTCCACTTT.

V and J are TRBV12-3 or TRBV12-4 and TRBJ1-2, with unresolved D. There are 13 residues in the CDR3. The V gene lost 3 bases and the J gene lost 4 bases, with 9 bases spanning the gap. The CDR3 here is CASSLRASYGYTF. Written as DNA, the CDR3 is TGTGCCAGCAGTTTGAGGGCTAGCTATGGCTACACCTTC.

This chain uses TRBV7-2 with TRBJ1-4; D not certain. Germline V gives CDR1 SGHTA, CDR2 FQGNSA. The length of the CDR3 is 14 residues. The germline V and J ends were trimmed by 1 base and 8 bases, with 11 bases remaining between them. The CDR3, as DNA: TGTGCCAGCAGCTTAGGCGGGGTAGGAGAAAAACTGTTTTTT. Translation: CASSLGGVGEKLFF.

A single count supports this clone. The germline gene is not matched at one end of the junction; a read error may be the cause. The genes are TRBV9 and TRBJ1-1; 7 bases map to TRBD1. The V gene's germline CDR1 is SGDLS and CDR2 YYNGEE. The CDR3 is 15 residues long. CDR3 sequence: CVSSLGTDYSTEAFF. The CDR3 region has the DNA TGTGTCAGCAGCCTCGGGACAGATTATTCCACTGAAGCTTTCTTT.

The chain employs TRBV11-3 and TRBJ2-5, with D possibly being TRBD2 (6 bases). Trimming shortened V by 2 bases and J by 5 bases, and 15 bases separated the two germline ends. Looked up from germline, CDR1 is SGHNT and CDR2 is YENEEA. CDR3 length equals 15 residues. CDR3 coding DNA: TGTGCCAGCAGCTTATCCTCGGGGGTTACCGAGACCCAGTACTTC. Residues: CASSLSSGVTETQYF.

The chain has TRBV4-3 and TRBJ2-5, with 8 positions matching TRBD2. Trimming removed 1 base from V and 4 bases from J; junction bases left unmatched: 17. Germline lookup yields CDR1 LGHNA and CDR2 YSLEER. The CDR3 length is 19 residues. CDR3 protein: CASSQVWKSGRAVGETQYF. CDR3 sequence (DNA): TGCGCCAGCAGCCAAGTCTGGAAAAGCGGGAGAGCGGTAGGAGAGACCCAGTACTTC.

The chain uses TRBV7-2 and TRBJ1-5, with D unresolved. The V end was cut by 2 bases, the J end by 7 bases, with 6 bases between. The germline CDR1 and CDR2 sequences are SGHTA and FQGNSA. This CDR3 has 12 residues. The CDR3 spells CASSLSQQPQHF. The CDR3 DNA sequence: TGTGCCAGCAGCTTATCGCAGCAGCCCCAGCATTTT.

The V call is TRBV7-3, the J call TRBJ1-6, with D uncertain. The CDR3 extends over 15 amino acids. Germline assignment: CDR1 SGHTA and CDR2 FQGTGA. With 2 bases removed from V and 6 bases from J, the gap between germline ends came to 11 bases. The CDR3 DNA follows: TGTGCCAGCAGCTTAGACGCAGCGACTAATTCACCCCTCCACTTT. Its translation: CASSLDAATNSPLHF.

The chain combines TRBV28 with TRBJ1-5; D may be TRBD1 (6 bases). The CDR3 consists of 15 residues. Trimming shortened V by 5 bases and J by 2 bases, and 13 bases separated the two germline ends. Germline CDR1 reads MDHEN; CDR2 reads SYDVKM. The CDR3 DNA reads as TGTGCCAGCAGTCGAGGGGGTGAGGGCAATCAGCCCCAGCATTTT. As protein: CASSRGGEGNQPQHF. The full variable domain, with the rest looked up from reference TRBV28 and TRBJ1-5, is DVKVTQSSRYLVKRTGEKVFLECVQDMDHENMFWYRQDPGLGLRLIYFSYDVKMKEKGDIPEGYSVSREKKERFSLILESASTNQTSMYLCASSRGGEGNQPQHFGDGTRLSIL.

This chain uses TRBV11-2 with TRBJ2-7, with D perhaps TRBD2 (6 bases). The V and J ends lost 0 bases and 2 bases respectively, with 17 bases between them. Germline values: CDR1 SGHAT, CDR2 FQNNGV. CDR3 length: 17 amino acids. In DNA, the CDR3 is TGTGCCAGCAGCTTAGAGTTCGGGACTCCCCTGACCTACGAGCAGTACTTC. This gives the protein CASSLEFGTPLTYEQYF.

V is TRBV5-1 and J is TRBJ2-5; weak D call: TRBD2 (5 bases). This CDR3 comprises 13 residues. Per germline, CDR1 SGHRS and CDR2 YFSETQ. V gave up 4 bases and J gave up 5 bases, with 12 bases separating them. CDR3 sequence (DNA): TGCGCCAGCAGCCCGGGAATCCGGGAGACCCAGTACTTC. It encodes CASSPGIRETQYF. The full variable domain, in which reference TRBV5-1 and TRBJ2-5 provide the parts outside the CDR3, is KAGVTQTPRYLIKTRGQQVTLSCSPISGHRSVSWYQQTPGQGLQFLFEYFSETQRNKGNFPGRFSGRQFSNSRSEMNVSTLELGDSALYLCASSPGIRETQYFGPGTRLLVL.

The CDR3 is CASSFAGEETQYF. The CDR3 DNA reads as TGTGCCAGCAGTTTCGCGGGAGAGGAGACCCAGTACTTC. This rearrangement joins TRBV7-3 to TRBJ2-5; 7 bases line up with TRBD2. The trim removed 6 bases at V and 5 bases at J, leaving 6 bases unmatched. Germline V gene data show CDR1 as SGHTA and CDR2 as FQGTGA. The CDR3 runs to 13 residues.

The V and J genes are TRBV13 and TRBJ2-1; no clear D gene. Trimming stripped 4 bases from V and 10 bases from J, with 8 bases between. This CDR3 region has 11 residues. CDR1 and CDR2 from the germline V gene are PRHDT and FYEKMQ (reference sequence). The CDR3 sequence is CASSSPMEQFF. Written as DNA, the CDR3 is TGTGCCAGCAGCTCCCCCATGGAGCAGTTCTTC.

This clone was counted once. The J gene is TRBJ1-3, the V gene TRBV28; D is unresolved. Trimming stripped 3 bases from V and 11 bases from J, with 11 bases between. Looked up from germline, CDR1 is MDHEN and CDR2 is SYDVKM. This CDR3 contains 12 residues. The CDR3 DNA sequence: TGTGCCAGCAGTTTCCCAGGAACCTCCATATATTTT. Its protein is CASSFPGTSIYF.

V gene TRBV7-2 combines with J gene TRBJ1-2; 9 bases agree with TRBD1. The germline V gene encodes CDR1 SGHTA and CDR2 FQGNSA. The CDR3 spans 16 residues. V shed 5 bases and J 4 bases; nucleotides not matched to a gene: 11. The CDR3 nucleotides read TGTGCCAGCAGCCTCCGTTCGGGACAGGGAGGCTATGGCTACACCTTC. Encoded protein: CASSLRSGQGGYGYTF.

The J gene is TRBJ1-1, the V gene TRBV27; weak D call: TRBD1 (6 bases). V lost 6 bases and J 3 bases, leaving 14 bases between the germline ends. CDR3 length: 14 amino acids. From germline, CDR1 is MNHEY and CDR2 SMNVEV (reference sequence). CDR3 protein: CASSYTGPYTEAFF. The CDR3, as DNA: TGTGCCAGCAGCTATACAGGGCCTTACACTGAAGCTTTCTTT.

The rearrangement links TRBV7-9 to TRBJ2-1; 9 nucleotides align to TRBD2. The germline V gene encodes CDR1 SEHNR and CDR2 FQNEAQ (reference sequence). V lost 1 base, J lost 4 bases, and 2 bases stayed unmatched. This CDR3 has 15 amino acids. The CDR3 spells CASSLELAGYNEQFF. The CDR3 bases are TGTGCCAGCAGCTTAGAGCTAGCGGGGTACAATGAGCAGTTCTTC.

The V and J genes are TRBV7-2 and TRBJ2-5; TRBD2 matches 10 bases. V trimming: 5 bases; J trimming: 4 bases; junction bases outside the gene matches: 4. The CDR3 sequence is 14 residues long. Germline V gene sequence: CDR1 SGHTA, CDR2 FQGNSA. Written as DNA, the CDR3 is TGTGCCAGCAGCCCCCGGACTAGCGGAGAGACCCAGTACTTC. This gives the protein CASSPRTSGETQYF.

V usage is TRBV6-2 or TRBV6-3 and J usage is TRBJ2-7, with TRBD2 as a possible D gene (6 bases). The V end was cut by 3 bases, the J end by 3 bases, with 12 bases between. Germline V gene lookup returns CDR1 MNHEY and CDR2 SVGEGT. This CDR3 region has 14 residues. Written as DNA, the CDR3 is TGTGCCAGCAGTTATGAGTTGGGGGGCTACGAGCAGTACTTC. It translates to CASSYELGGYEQYF.